The next 18 T cell receptor beta chains were all read from a single sample in a study of shared clonotypes between healthy human individuals. The data were produced by immunoSEQ multiplex PCR, yet TCRdb's version contains in-frame clones alone and is incomplete. Counted here are around 2.5 million clones, roughly 93% occurring once; the ten biggest clones make up 0.36%. The specimen sequenced was naive CD4+ T cells from PBMCs. The subset was: CD45RA+ positively selected. Source of these receptors: a man between 18 and 29 years old in good health. Some clones in this sample may be carry-over from other donors' samples.

The chain uses TRBV18 and TRBJ1-2; D ambiguous. Trimming cost V 6 bases and J 4 bases, with 15 bases left between them. Germline CDR1 reads KGHSH; CDR2 reads LQKENI. The CDR3 length is 14 residues. As DNA, the CDR3 is TGTGCCAGCTCCACCGGAAGGCGGGGCTATGGCTACACCTTC. Encoded protein: CASSTGRRGYGYTF.

About this clone itself: This sample includes further DNA sequences coding for the same CDR3. V and J are TRBV2 and TRBJ1-2, with D uncertain. CDR3 length: 12 residues. V shed 6 bases and J shed 4 bases, with 9 bases lying between them. CDR1 is SNHLY and CDR2 is FYNNEI in the germline V gene. The CDR3 DNA follows: TGTGCCAGCAGGGGTGGCGGCTATGGCTACACCTTC. It yields the protein CASRGGGYGYTF.

The J gene is TRBJ1-5, the V gene TRBV15; 7 bases fit TRBD1. CDR1 is LNHNV and CDR2 is YYDKDF in the germline V gene (reference sequence). The CDR3 totals 16 residues. V lost 1 base, J lost 5 bases, and 8 bases stayed unmatched. CDR3 amino acids: CATSRVLTGYDQPQHF. The CDR3 nucleotides are TGTGCCACCAGCAGAGTCTTGACAGGGTACGATCAGCCCCAGCATTTT.

The V gene is TRBV10-3, the J gene TRBJ2-5, with D perhaps matching TRBD1 or TRBD2 (5 bases each). The V gene's germline CDR1 is ENHRY and CDR2 SYGVKD. CDR3 length: 14 amino acids. With 7 bases removed from V and 5 bases from J, the gap between germline ends came to 17 bases. As DNA, the CDR3 is TGTGCCATCAAAAACGGGGCGTCATCGGAGACCCAGTACTTC. Its protein product is CAIKNGASSETQYF.

The genes are TRBV28 and TRBJ2-7; a possible D gene is TRBD2 (6 bases). Trimming removed 5 bases at V and 5 bases at J, with 19 bases between. Germline V gene lookup returns CDR1 MDHEN and CDR2 SYDVKM. This CDR3 contains 15 residues. CDR3 sequence (DNA): TGTGCCAGCAGTCCCCCCGTAGCGGTGGGGAACGAGCAGTACTTC. As protein: CASSPPVAVGNEQYF.

Comment on this clone: Other DNA sequences in the same sample also yield this CDR3. The chain uses TRBV7-3 and TRBJ2-2; D uncertain. CDR1 is SGHTA and CDR2 is FQGTGA in the germline V gene. This CDR3 spans 16 amino acids. Trimming took off 1 base at V and 0 bases at J, with 9 bases between the two ends. The CDR3 bases are TGTGCCAGCAGCTTAATGGCAGCTACGAACACCGGGGAGCTGTTTTTT. As protein: CASSLMAATNTGELFF.

This sequence joins TRBV2 and TRBJ2-2, with 9 bases that match TRBD1. The CDR3 runs 15 residues. With V trimmed by 7 bases and J by 5 bases, 8 bases remained unmatched. Germline-derived CDR1 and CDR2 are SNHLY and FYNNEI. The CDR3 region is CASMTGTGNTGELFF. In DNA form, the CDR3 reads TGTGCCAGCATGACCGGGACAGGGAATACCGGGGAGCTGTTTTTT.

This chain links TRBV28 with TRBJ2-1; D not resolved. Germline CDR1 reads MDHEN; CDR2 reads SYDVKM. The CDR3 has 12 amino acids. The V and J ends lost 3 bases and 12 bases respectively, with 12 bases between them. In DNA form, the CDR3 reads TGTGCCAGCAGTTTTCCCCGTGTTGGGCAGTTCTTC. Encoded protein: CASSFPRVGQFF.

The chain recombines TRBV19 with TRBJ1-5; maybe TRBD1 (6 bases). Trimming cost V 0 bases and J 4 bases, with 13 bases left between them. The CDR3 runs to 16 residues. Germline loops: CDR1 LNHDA, CDR2 SQIVND (reference sequence). The CDR3 is CASSIDRGRGNQPQHF. The CDR3 DNA reads as TGTGCCAGTAGTATAGACCGGGGGCGTGGGAATCAGCCCCAGCATTTT.

The genes are TRBV11-2 and TRBJ1-1; D possibly corresponds to TRBD1 (6 bases). This CDR3 has 13 residues. Germline CDR1 is SGHAT and CDR2 is FQNNGV. V was cut by 5 bases and J by 6 bases, with 13 bases left in between. CDR3 sequence reads: CASSAGVFAEAFF. CDR3 DNA: TGTGCCAGCAGCGCAGGGGTTTTCGCTGAAGCTTTCTTT.

The rearrangement uses TRBV7-3 and TRBJ2-1, with D unresolved. The germline gives CDR1 SGHTA, CDR2 FQGTGA. The CDR3 has 14 residues. V lost 5 bases to trimming and J lost 4 bases, with 12 bases between them. CDR3: CASSPNGGYNEQFF. CDR3 coding DNA: TGTGCCAGCAGCCCCAATGGCGGTTACAATGAGCAGTTCTTC.

As DNA, the CDR3 is TGTGCCAGCAGCCCCTGGACCGAGAGGACGAATGAAAAACTGTTTTTT. Protein sequence: CASSPWTERTNEKLFF. The chain combines TRBV5-4 with TRBJ1-4; D call uncertain. CDR1 is SGHNT and CDR2 is YYREEE in the germline V gene (reference sequence). The CDR3 has 16 residues. V lost 4 bases to trimming and J lost 5 bases, with 18 bases between them.

This clone was seen a single time. This sequence joins TRBV6-5 and TRBJ1-2; weak D call: TRBD1 (5 bases). The CDR3 is made up of 13 amino acids. V lost 5 bases and J 3 bases, leaving 10 bases between the germline ends. Per the germline V gene, CDR1 is MNHEY and CDR2 is SVGAGI. Here the CDR3 DNA reads TGTGCCAGCAGTCCGGGACGGCACTATGGCTACACCTTC. The encoded protein is CASSPGRHYGYTF.

This clone was detected once. The gene calls are TRBV5-8 and TRBJ1-2; 9 bases match TRBD1. The CDR3 is 15 residues long. CDR1 and CDR2 from the germline V gene are SGHTS and YDEGEE. The junction had 13 bases not matched to a gene; V was cut back by 5 bases and J by 8 bases. The CDR3 region has the DNA TGTGCCAGCAGTCAATTCACAGGGGGCGTGGAGGGCTACACCTTC. Its protein product is CASSQFTGGVEGYTF.

The rearrangement links TRBV7-9 to TRBJ2-7, with a possible D match to TRBD1 (6 bases). CDR1 and CDR2 (germline): SEHNR, FQNEAQ (reference sequence). This CDR3 is built from 17 residues. The germline V and J ends were trimmed by 2 bases and 2 bases, with 19 bases remaining between them. The CDR3 sequence: CASSLFPPYREPYEQYF. CDR3 bases: TGTGCCAGCAGCTTATTCCCCCCTTACAGGGAACCCTACGAGCAGTACTTC.

In DNA form, the CDR3 reads TGTGCCAGCAGTTGGACCTATAGAGAGCCCCAGCATTTT. It specifies CASSWTYREPQHF. The rearrangement joins TRBV27 to TRBJ1-5; no clear D gene. Germline values: CDR1 MNHEY, CDR2 SMNVEV (reference sequence). The V end was cut by 4 bases, the J end by 8 bases, with 12 bases between. This CDR3 is built from 13 residues.

The V gene is TRBV2, the J gene TRBJ2-3; 8 bases map to TRBD2. Per germline, CDR1 SNHLY and CDR2 FYNNEI. The CDR3 extends over 15 amino acids. Germline trimming cut 7 bases from V and 4 bases from J; bases unmatched to any gene: 10. CDR3 sequence reads: CASKKREFVPDTQYF. Here the CDR3 DNA reads TGTGCCAGCAAAAAGCGGGAGTTTGTCCCAGATACGCAGTATTTT.

The genes are TRBV27 and TRBJ2-4; TRBD2 aligns across 11 bases. Losses at the gene ends were 6 bases for V and 4 bases for J; bases not matched to a gene: 5. Germline CDR1 reads MNHEY; CDR2 reads SMNVEV (reference sequence). The length of the CDR3 is 15 residues. The CDR3 region has the DNA TGTGCCAGCAGCAAAGGGACTAGCGGTAAAAACATTCAGTACTTC. This codes for CASSKGTSGKNIQYF.